This TCR beta chain was recorded in a study of CD8 T cells in ankylosing spondylitis. TCRdb used MiXCR to reprocess the 5' RACE reads, holding one entry per CDR3 protein. The sample lists 150,000 to 200,000 distinct CDR3 sequences; 10% to 15% were seen once. Study observations and caveats: Reported data indicate significant enrichment of disease-linked clones within matched ankylosing spondylitis synovial fluid. Ankylosing spondylitis blood appeared to carry a characteristic TCR beta motif of roughly eight highly homologous variants.

This CDR3 contains 13 residues. With 6 bases clipped from V and 4 bases from J, the junction kept 8 bases outside the gene matches. Germline V lookup: CDR1 SQVTM, CDR2 ANQGSEA. This clonotype was seen many times. Antigen unknown. Sequenced sample: blood, either unsorted or a sorted T cell fraction (not recorded which). The chain recombines TRBV29-1 with TRBJ2-7, with TRBD2 identical over 8 bases. This receptor was obtained from a female donor with ankylosing spondylitis or in good health (not recorded which). The CDR3 reads CSVFSGIGYEQYF. As DNA, the CDR3 is TGCAGCGTGTTTAGCGGGATTGGATACGAGCAGTACTTC.